This T cell receptor beta chain comes out of a study of T cell responses to AZD1222 COVID-19 vaccine (dated by TCRdb to the early 2020s). In the study overall: AZD1222 recipients whose second dose came at about 4 weeks and those whose second dose came at about 12 weeks were combined into one group, since spike-specific TCR depth and breadth did not differ between the two schedules. Trial participants were enrolled by age into 18-55, 56-69 and 70-plus year subgroups, with roughly 160, 29 and 62 TCR-sequenced participants respectively. TCR sequencing was performed for 230 to 250 trial participants, of whom about 200 were given two doses of AZD1222 and approximately 25 were given two doses of MenACWY control vaccine.

Beyond this particular receptor, the publication reports: Participants were mostly white British, with more females than males. The authors suggested clonal diversity may have been underestimated. After two AZD1222 doses, both the breadth and the depth of spike-specific TCRs were significantly higher than at day 0 and than in MenACWY recipients. Conclusions about previously exposed vaccinees are limited, since just 5 or 6 AZD1222 recipients were seropositive for SARS-CoV-2 at baseline. No day 14 peak-response samples were available, so repertoires were characterized only after the peak T cell response. Vaccine-associated CD4 TCRs spanned the whole spike protein, with dominant responses in regions 160-218 and 743-854. Reportedly, close to half of the unique spike-specific TCRs recognized epitopes lying outside the regions that are mutated in the B.1.351 and B.1.1.7 variants. The 56-69-year group was small, and its depth increase did not reach significance, likely because of low power.

In the case of this clone: The target of this receptor is not known. One base away there is no much larger clone; base qualities are not given.

At the junction V is shortened by 3 bases and J by 4 bases; bases outside the gene matches: 14. CDR1 MGHRA and CDR2 YSYEKL were looked up in the germline V gene. The CDR3 numbers 17 residues from cysteine through phenylalanine. Just CDR3 DNA is preserved here, 51 bases in frame from base 1. The CDR3 regions of human TCRbeta chains were analyzed by immunosequencing. As for the authors' bioinformatics: TCRs in the repertoires were compared against a reference library of SARS-CoV-2-specific TCRs that had been generated with the MIRA antigen-specificity platform. Breadth was defined as the fraction of unique TCRs that were SARS-CoV-2-associated. Depth was defined as the fraction of total T cells that were SARS-CoV-2-associated. Using the MIRA data, each spike-specific TCR was assigned both to the spike region to which the TCR was reactive and to a CD4 or CD8 class. Log10-transformed breadth and depth values were compared by one-way ANOVA with Sidak's multiple comparisons tests. This immuneACCESS table, as held by TCRdb, lists in-frame sequences with V and J called but not all clones. Of the missing ones, under half trace to an unresolved V gene in checked studies; the others have no known cause. V, J and clone size derive from that table, while D and trimming were established from the DNA sequence. The sample data list about 120,000 clones, and about 87% of these were observed just once. The ten largest clones represent roughly a tenth of the sample.

The time point label on this specimen signifies: baseline before first vaccination. Samples from vaccinated people were obtained from the UK trials COV001 and COV002, which included a single-blind randomized controlled phase 2/3 trial of AZD1222 (ChAdOx1 nCoV-19) in healthy adults. Trial participant PBMC samples were collected at day 0 and day 28 after the second dose for TCRbeta chain sequencing. Source: peripheral blood, taken on day 0 of AZD1222 vaccination. The TCR was taken from an adult in good health. Recombination connected TRBV4-1 to TRBJ1-2; TRBD1 lines up with 7 middle nucleotides. The CDR3 here reads CASSQPAVGTVIYGYTF. Read as DNA, the sequence is TGCGCCAGCAGCCAGCCAGCCGTTGGGACAGTCATCTATGGCTACACCTTC.